These 11 T cell receptor beta chains share one sample of origin, sequenced in a study of molecular identifiers for immune sequencing clone quantification. TCRdb independently ran MiXCR on the PCR reads; one entry per CDR3 protein. The data hold around 470,000 distinct CDR3 sequences, with around 21% observed a single time. Sequencing was performed on naive CD8+ T cells from blood, with Jurkat cell RNA spiked in. The subset denotes: FACS-sorted CD8+CD4-CCR7+CD45RA+ naive T cells. The receptors were sampled from a human donor in good health. Some libraries in this study had Jurkat cell RNA spiked in.

This clonotype was counted ten times or more. The rearrangement joins TRBV7-9 to TRBJ2-7; D not certain. From germline, CDR1 is SEHNR and CDR2 FQNEAQ (reference sequence). The ends were cut back, 5 bases at V and 3 bases at J, with 5 bases in the middle. This CDR3 has 11 amino acids. CDR3 bases: TGTGCCAGCAGCCCTAACTACGAGCAGTACTTC. It yields the protein CASSPNYEQYF.

In the case of this clonotype: Germline and junction disagree at one end, which may indicate a read error. The chain couples TRBV7-9 to TRBJ2-6; 7 bases align to TRBD1. From germline, CDR1 is SEHNR and CDR2 FQNEAQ (reference sequence). The CDR3 has 16 amino acids. CDR3 coding DNA: TGTGCCAGCGGGGGACAGTGGAACTCTGGGGCCAACGTCCTGGCCTTC. Translated, it gives CASGGQWNSGANVLAF.

About this clonotype: A read error may be the cause here, since a much bigger clone is one base away. It is likely a read error, because the conserved phenylalanine at the end of the CDR3 is missing. This chain uses TRBV7-3 with TRBJ2-5, with D maybe TRBD2 (6 bases). The CDR3 is made up of 15 amino acids. Trimming stripped 1 base from V and 2 bases from J, with 11 bases between. CDR1 is SGHTA, CDR2 FQGTGA, per germline. This chain's CDR3 is CASSLIGGWQETQYS. The CDR3 DNA sequence: TGTGCCAGCAGCTTAATTGGGGGGTGGCAAGAGACCCAGTACTCC.

This clonotype occurred a few times. The CDR3 does not close with the conserved phenylalanine or tryptophan, likely indicating a read error. J is TRBJ1-1 and V is TRBV7-9, with D maybe TRBD1 (6 bases). Trimming cost V 3 bases and J 1 base, with 12 bases left between them. The germline CDR1 and CDR2 sequences are SEHNR and FQNEAQ (reference sequence). The CDR3 contains 15 residues. The CDR3 DNA follows: TGTGCCAGCAGCTTCCCAGGACAGCCGAACACTGAAGCTTTCCTT. Translated, it gives CASSFPGQPNTEAFL.

The chain has TRBV6-2 or TRBV6-3 and TRBJ1-5; 7 bases map to TRBD1. CDR1 is MNHEY and CDR2 is SVGEGT in the germline V gene. J was trimmed by 10 bases and V by 2 bases; bases with no gene match: 23. The CDR3 contains 19 residues. CDR3 nucleotides: TGTGCCAGCAGTTACAGGCTGGGAACAGGGGCCACCCGCTCAGATCCCCAGCATTTT. Translation gives CASSYRLGTGATRSDPQHF.

This clonotype was counted many times. The V and J genes are TRBV20-1 and TRBJ1-3; tentatively, D is TRBD1 (6 bases). V gave up 3 bases and J gave up 0 bases, with 12 bases separating them. Germline assignment: CDR1 DFQATT and CDR2 SNEGSKA (reference sequence). The CDR3 covers 15 residues. The chain's CDR3 is CSARSDRTSGNTIYF. Here the CDR3 DNA reads TGCAGTGCTAGGTCCGACAGGACCTCTGGAAACACCATATATTTT.

This clonotype was counted a few times. The chain carries TRBV9 and TRBJ2-2; D gene unclear. V shed 2 bases and J shed 7 bases, with 6 bases lying between them. The CDR3 has 12 amino acids. Germline values: CDR1 SGDLS, CDR2 YYNGEE. DNA for the CDR3: TGTGCCAGCAGCGTGAACGGCGGGGAGCTGTTTTTT. Translating it yields CASSVNGGELFF.

This clonotype was picked up a small number of times. One base away lies a much larger clone, so this may be a sequencing read error. The CDR3 region has the DNA TGTGCCAGCAGTTTTTCAGGCAACCAAGAGACCCAGCACTTC. Protein product: CASSFSGNQETQHF. The chain recombines TRBV27 with TRBJ2-5, with D unresolved. CDR1 and CDR2 from the germline V gene are MNHEY and SMNVEV (reference sequence). This CDR3 is built from 14 residues.

In regard to this clonotype: This could be a read error, since a much larger clone is one nucleotide away. The V call is TRBV6-6, the J call TRBJ1-1; D call uncertain. The CDR3 has 13 amino acids. CDR1 and CDR2 (germline): MNHNY, SVGAGI (reference sequence). Trimming took off 6 bases at V and 0 bases at J, with 8 bases between the two ends. CDR3 loop: CASRIGLNTEAFF. The CDR3 DNA is TGTGCCAGCAGGATAGGGTTGAACACTGAAGCTTTCTTT.

Of note for this clonotype: A much larger clone sits a single nucleotide away, making a read error possible. The chain carries TRBV24-1 and TRBJ2-1; D might be TRBD2 (5 bases). Germline-derived CDR1 and CDR2 are KGHDR and SFDVKD. The V end lost 5 bases, the J end lost 7 bases, and 8 bases lay between the germline ends. This CDR3 comprises 12 residues. CDR3 loop: CATSVGENEQFF. The CDR3 DNA reads TGTGCCACCAGTGTCGGGGAAAATGAGCAGTTCTTC.

This clonotype was counted at least ten times. The chain combines TRBV7-9 with TRBJ1-1; TRBD1 matches at 7 bases. This CDR3 spans 15 amino acids. V shed 2 bases and J 7 bases; nucleotides not matched to a gene: 10. Germline V gives CDR1 SEHNR, CDR2 FQNEAQ (reference sequence). The CDR3 DNA follows: TGTGCCAGCAGCTTACCCCTGGACAGGCTGAATGAAGCTTTCTTT. Protein sequence: CASSLPLDRLNEAFF. The full variable domain, its missing parts supplied by reference TRBV7-9 and TRBJ1-1, is DTGVSQNPRHKITKRGQNVTFRCDPISEHNRLYWYRQTLGQGPEFLTYFQNEAQLEKSRLLSDRFSAERPKGSFSTLEIQRTEQGDSAMYLCASSLPLDRLNEAFFGQGTRLTVV.